These 21 T cell receptor beta chains came from one sample sequenced in a study of glioma-infiltrating T cells after dendritic cell vaccination (dated by TCRdb to about 2016). Interpreted using the paper, the time point label stands for: after dendritic cell vaccination, including at tumor progression/relapse. Libraries were built with the immunoSEQ multiplex PCR assay. In TCRdb, the immuneACCESS table is reduced to in-frame sequences with V and J assigned. These tables do not hold every clone; where another copy was compared, an unresolved V gene accounts for under half, and the others remain unexplained. Counted in this sample were tens of thousands of clones; around 87% of them appeared once. Clones ranked in the top ten supply approximately 2.4% of the sample. Sequences were derived from blood, sampled after dendritic cell vaccination. Source of these receptors: a human donor with glioblastoma.

The J gene is TRBJ1-2, the V gene TRBV29-1, with D perhaps matching TRBD1 (5 bases). The CDR3 runs to 13 residues. The V gene lost 2 bases and the J gene lost 2 bases, with 9 bases spanning the gap. Germline CDR1 and CDR2: SQVTM and ANQGSEA. The CDR3 spells CSVETTANYGYTF. CDR3 nucleotide sequence: TGCAGCGTTGAAACGACAGCGAACTATGGCTACACCTTC.

J is TRBJ2-7 and V is TRBV29-1; the D gene is possibly TRBD1 (5 bases). Germline CDR1 reads SQVTM; CDR2 reads ANQGSEA. The germline V and J ends were trimmed by 3 bases and 4 bases, with 13 bases remaining between them. The CDR3 length is 13 residues. CDR3 residues: CSVESPDSYEQYF. CDR3 bases: TGCAGCGTTGAGTCCCCTGACAGTTACGAGCAGTACTTC.

This chain connects TRBV10-3 to TRBJ1-2; a possible D gene is TRBD1 (5 bases). The CDR3 sequence is 13 residues long. Germline CDR1 reads ENHRY; CDR2 reads SYGVKD. V dropped 8 bases and J dropped 1 base, with 11 bases sitting between them. The CDR3 region has the DNA TGTGCCATCGGGGGGACGGGTAACTATGGCTACACCTTC. This codes for CAIGGTGNYGYTF.

This chain joins TRBV6-4 and TRBJ2-1; TRBD2 matches at 10 bases. The trim removed 6 bases at V and 0 bases at J, leaving 11 bases unmatched. The CDR3 spans 18 residues. Germline V CDR1 and CDR2: MRHNA, SNTAGT. The CDR3 DNA reads TGTGCCAGCAGACCGCTTTTAGCGGGGGGTAGCTCCTACAATGAGCAGTTCTTC. It is translated as CASRPLLAGGSSYNEQFF.

The rearrangement links TRBV6-6 to TRBJ1-1, with TRBD1 matching over 7 bases. Unmatched junction bases numbered 2, after V lost 0 bases and J lost 4 bases. Per germline, CDR1 MNHNY and CDR2 SVGAGI (reference sequence). The CDR3 spans 14 residues. The CDR3 region is CASSYSGTATEAFF. For the CDR3, the DNA is TGTGCCAGCAGTTACTCCGGGACAGCCACTGAAGCTTTCTTT.

V gene TRBV10-1 combines with J gene TRBJ2-7; TRBD2 agrees at 11 bases. V trimming: 2 bases; J trimming: 5 bases; junction bases outside the gene matches: 8. This CDR3 comprises 16 residues. Germline CDR1 reads WNHNN; CDR2 reads SYGVQD (reference sequence). CDR3 sequence: CASSELAGGKKDEQYF. The DNA of the CDR3 is TGCGCCAGCAGTGAGCTAGCGGGAGGAAAAAAGGACGAGCAGTACTTC.

The sample holds one count of this clone. J is TRBJ1-1 and V is TRBV19; TRBD1 might be the D (5 bases). Germline V gene lookup returns CDR1 LNHDA and CDR2 SQIVND (reference sequence). Trimming cost V 2 bases and J 0 bases, with 7 bases left between them. This CDR3 is 14 amino acids long. CDR3 DNA: TGTGCCAGTAGTATACAGGACATGAACACTGAAGCTTTCTTT. This gives the protein CASSIQDMNTEAFF.

This chain connects TRBV6-6 to TRBJ2-7; a weak D match, TRBD2 (6 bases). The ends were cut back, 5 bases at V and 0 bases at J, with 14 bases in the middle. Germline CDR1 and CDR2: MNHNY and SVGAGI (reference sequence). This CDR3 is built from 15 residues. As DNA, the CDR3 is TGTGCCAGCAGTGGCCGGGTAGCGGCCTCCTACGAGCAGTACTTC. This sequence encodes CASSGRVAASYEQYF.

The chain employs TRBV11-2 and TRBJ2-7; 9 bases line up with TRBD2. The germline CDR1 and CDR2 sequences are SGHAT and FQNNGV. The CDR3 has 14 residues. The ends lost 1 base at V and 2 bases at J; junction bases unmatched: 0. This CDR3 is CASSLASGAYEQYF. CDR3 in DNA: TGTGCCAGCAGCTTAGCTAGCGGGGCCTACGAGCAGTACTTC.

The chain has TRBV6-1 and TRBJ2-1; TRBD2 matches 8 bases. CDR1 is MNHNS, CDR2 SASEGT, per germline. V gave up 7 bases and J gave up 3 bases; unmatched junction bases: 8. The CDR3 is 15 amino acids. CDR3 sequence: CASTGGTRGYNEQFF. The CDR3 nucleotides read TGTGCCAGCACGGGGGGGACCCGGGGCTACAATGAGCAGTTCTTC.

The rearrangement joins TRBV5-1 to TRBJ2-3, with TRBD1 matching 9 bases. CDR1 and CDR2 (germline): SGHRS, YFSETQ. With 4 bases clipped from V and 3 bases from J, the junction kept 3 bases outside the gene matches. This CDR3 comprises 14 residues. CDR3: CASSTGQGTDTQYF. The CDR3 DNA reads as TGCGCCAGCAGCACGGGACAGGGTACAGATACGCAGTATTTT.

This clone was counted only a few times. This chain's CDR3 is CARQGVDSGNTIYF. The CDR3 coding sequence is TGTGCTCGTCAGGGGGTAGACTCTGGAAACACCATATATTTT. The rearrangement uses TRBV2 and TRBJ1-3; 7 positions agree with TRBD1. The CDR3 extends over 14 amino acids. Germline loops: CDR1 SNHLY, CDR2 FYNNEI.

The chain recombines TRBV5-1 with TRBJ2-7; possibly TRBD1 for D (6 bases). V was pared by 4 bases and J by 9 bases, with 14 bases between. The germline V gene has CDR1 SGHRS and CDR2 YFSETQ. The CDR3 consists of 12 residues. The CDR3 region is CASSAQGLWQYF. The CDR3, as DNA: TGCGCCAGCAGCGCTCAGGGGTTATGGCAGTACTTC.

The V and J genes are TRBV11-3 and TRBJ2-3, with a tentative D call TRBD2 (5 bases). Trimming left V 5 bases short and J 3 bases short, with 15 bases between. The CDR3 is made up of 15 amino acids. Germline V gives CDR1 SGHNT, CDR2 YENEEA. The CDR3 DNA reads as TGTGCCAGCAGCCTCGCCGGGAAGAGGACAGATACGCAGTATTTT. Translation: CASSLAGKRTDTQYF.

This chain uses TRBV27 with TRBJ1-6; 7 bases fit TRBD1. The germline gives CDR1 MNHEY, CDR2 SMNVEV (reference sequence). J gave up 0 bases and V 3 bases, and 8 bases lay outside the gene matches. The CDR3 is made up of 18 amino acids. CDR3 nucleotides: TGTGCCAGCAGTTTGTCGACAGGGAAAAGCTCCTATAATTCACCCCTCCACTTT. Translated: CASSLSTGKSSYNSPLHF.

The chain employs TRBV5-6 and TRBJ2-5, with 7 nucleotides matching TRBD2. Germline V gives CDR1 SGHDT, CDR2 YYEEEE. Trimming at V came to 4 bases and at J to 5 bases, leaving 8 bases not matched to a gene. The CDR3 extends over 14 amino acids. As DNA, the CDR3 is TGTGCCAGCAGCGCGGGGAGGGTCGGGGAGACCCAGTACTTC. This encodes CASSAGRVGETQYF.

This clone was found once. This rearrangement joins TRBV20-1 to TRBJ2-1; possible D gene TRBD2, 6 bases. Looked up from germline, CDR1 is DFQATT and CDR2 is SNEGSKA (reference sequence). The CDR3 totals 11 residues. The V end lost 4 bases, the J end lost 9 bases, and 10 bases lay between the germline ends. DNA for the CDR3: TGCAGTGCTACGGAGCGGGTTGAGCAGTTCTTC. This sequence encodes CSATERVEQFF.

The rearrangement uses TRBV9 and TRBJ2-1; possible D gene TRBD2, 5 bases. Trimming took off 3 bases at V and 2 bases at J, with 12 bases between the two ends. In germline, CDR1 is SGDLS, CDR2 YYNGEE. The CDR3 has 15 amino acids. The CDR3 protein is CASSGTATPYNEQFF. The CDR3, as DNA: TGTGCCAGCAGCGGGACTGCTACGCCCTACAATGAGCAGTTCTTC.

V and J are TRBV5-1 and TRBJ2-1; D is perhaps TRBD2 (5 bases). The CDR3 totals 12 residues. The V end was cut by 5 bases, the J end by 4 bases, with 7 bases between. CDR1 and CDR2 (germline): SGHRS, YFSETQ. The CDR3 reads CASSGGYNEQFF. For the CDR3, the DNA is TGCGCCAGCAGTGGAGGATACAATGAGCAGTTCTTC. The whole variable domain, filled in from reference TRBV5-1 and TRBJ2-1, reads KAGVTQTPRYLIKTRGQQVTLSCSPISGHRSVSWYQQTPGQGLQFLFEYFSETQRNKGNFPGRFSGRQFSNSRSEMNVSTLELGDSALYLCASSGGYNEQFFGPGTRLTVL.

The rearrangement links TRBV5-1 to TRBJ1-2, with a possible D match to TRBD1 (5 bases). V was cut by 0 bases and J by 6 bases, with 21 bases left in between. The CDR3 loop spans 17 amino acids. Germline assignment: CDR1 SGHRS and CDR2 YFSETQ. DNA for the CDR3: TGCGCCAGCAGCTTGGCCAGGAGAGCTGACAGTTCACATGGCTACACCTTC. Translation: CASSLARRADSSHGYTF.

The chain couples TRBV5-1 to TRBJ1-1, with TRBD1 identical over 7 bases. The CDR3 consists of 13 residues. Germline V gene lookup returns CDR1 SGHRS and CDR2 YFSETQ. V gave up 6 bases and J gave up 5 bases; unmatched junction bases: 7. The CDR3 loop reads CASTYRGGTEAFF. CDR3 in DNA: TGCGCCAGCACCTACAGGGGTGGGACTGAAGCTTTCTTT.